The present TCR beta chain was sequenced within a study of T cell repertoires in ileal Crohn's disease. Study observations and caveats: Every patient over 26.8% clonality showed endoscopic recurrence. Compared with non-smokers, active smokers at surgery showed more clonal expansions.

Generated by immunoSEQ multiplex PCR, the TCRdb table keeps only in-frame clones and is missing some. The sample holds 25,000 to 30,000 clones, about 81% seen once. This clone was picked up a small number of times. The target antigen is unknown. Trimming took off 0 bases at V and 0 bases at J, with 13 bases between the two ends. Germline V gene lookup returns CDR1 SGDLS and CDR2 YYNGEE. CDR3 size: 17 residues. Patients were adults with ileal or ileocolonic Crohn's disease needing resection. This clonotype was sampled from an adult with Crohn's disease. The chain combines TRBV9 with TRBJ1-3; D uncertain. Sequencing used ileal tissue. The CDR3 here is CASSVGVAGHSGNTIYF. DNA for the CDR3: TGTGCCAGCAGCGTAGGGGTGGCAGGTCACTCTGGAAACACCATATATTTT.